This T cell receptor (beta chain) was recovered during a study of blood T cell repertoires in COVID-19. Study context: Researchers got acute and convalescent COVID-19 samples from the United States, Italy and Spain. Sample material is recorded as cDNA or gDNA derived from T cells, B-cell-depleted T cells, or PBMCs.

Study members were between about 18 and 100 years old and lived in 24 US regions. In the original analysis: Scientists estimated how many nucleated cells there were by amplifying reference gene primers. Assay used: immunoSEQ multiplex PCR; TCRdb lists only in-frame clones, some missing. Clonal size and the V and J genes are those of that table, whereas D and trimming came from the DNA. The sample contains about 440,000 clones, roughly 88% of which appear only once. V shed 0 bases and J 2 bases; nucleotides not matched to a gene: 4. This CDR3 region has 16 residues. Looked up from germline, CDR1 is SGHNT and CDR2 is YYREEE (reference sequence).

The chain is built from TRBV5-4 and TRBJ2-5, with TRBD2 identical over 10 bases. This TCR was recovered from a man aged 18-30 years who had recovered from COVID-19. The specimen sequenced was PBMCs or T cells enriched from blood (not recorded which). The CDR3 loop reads CASSLGLAGKQETQYF. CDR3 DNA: TGTGCCAGCAGCTTGGGACTAGCGGGCAAACAAGAGACCCAGTACTTC.